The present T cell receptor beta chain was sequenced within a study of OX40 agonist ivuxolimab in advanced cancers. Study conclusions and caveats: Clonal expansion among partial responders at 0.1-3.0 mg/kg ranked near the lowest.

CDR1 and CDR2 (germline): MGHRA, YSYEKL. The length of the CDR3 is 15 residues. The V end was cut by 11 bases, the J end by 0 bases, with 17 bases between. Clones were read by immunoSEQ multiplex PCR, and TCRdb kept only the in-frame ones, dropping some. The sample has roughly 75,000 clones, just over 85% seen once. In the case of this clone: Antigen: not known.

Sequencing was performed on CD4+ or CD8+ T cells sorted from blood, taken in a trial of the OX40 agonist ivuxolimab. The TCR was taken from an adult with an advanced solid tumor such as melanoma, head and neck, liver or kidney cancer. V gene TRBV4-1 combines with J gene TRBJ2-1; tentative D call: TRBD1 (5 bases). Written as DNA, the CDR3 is TGCGCCGCCTCCGACAGCTGGAGCTCCTACAATGAGCAGTTCTTC. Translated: CAASDSWSSYNEQFF.